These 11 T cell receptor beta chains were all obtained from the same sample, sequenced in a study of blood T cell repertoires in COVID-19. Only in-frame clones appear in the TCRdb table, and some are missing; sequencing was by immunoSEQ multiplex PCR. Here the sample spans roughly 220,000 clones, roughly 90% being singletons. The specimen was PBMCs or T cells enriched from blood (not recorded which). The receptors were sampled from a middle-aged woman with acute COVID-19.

The CDR3 region is CASRKQGAERGYTF. In nucleotides, the CDR3 is TGTGCCAGCAGGAAACAGGGGGCGGAACGGGGCTACACCTTC. J is TRBJ1-2 and V is TRBV6-5, with 9 bases matching TRBD1. CDR3 length equals 14 residues. V shed 6 bases, J shed 8 bases, and the junction held 10 bases outside the gene matches. The germline V gene encodes CDR1 MNHEY and CDR2 SVGAGI.

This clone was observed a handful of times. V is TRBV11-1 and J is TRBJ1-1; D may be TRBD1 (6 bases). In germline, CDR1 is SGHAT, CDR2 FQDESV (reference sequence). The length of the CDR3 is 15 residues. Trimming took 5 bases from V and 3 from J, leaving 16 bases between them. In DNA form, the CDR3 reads TGTGCCAGCAGCCTCGGGATTCAGGGGTACACTGAAGCTTTCTTT. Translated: CASSLGIQGYTEAFF.

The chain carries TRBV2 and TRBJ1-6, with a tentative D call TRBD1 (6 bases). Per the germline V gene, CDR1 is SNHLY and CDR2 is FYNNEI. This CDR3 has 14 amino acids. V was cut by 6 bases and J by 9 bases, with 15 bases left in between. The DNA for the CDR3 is TGTGCCAGCAGCCCTCAGGGGTTCAGTTCACCCCTCCACTTT. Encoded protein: CASSPQGFSSPLHF.

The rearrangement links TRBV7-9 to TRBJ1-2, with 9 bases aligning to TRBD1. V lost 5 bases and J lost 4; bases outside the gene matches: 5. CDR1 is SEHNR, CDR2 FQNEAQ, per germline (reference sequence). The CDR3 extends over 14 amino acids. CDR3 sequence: CASSGGQGFYGYTF. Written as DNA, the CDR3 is TGTGCCAGCAGCGGAGGACAGGGGTTCTATGGCTACACCTTC.

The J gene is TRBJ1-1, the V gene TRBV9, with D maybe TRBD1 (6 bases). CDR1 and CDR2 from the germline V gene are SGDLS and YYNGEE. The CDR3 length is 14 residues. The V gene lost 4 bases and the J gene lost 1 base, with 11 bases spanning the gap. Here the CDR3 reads CASSRGATNTEAFF. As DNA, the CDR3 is TGTGCCAGCAGCCGGGGGGCGACGAACACTGAAGCTTTCTTT. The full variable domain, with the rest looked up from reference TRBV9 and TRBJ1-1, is DSGVTQTPKHLITATGQRVTLRCSPRSGDLSVYWYQQSLDQGLQFLIQYYNGEERAKGNILERFSAQQFPDLHSELNLSSLELGDSALYFCASSRGATNTEAFFGQGTRLTVV.

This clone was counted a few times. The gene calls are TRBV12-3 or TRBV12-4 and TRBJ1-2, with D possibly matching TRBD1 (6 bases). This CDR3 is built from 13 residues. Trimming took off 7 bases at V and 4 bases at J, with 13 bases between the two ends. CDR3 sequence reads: CASKLIGGYGYTF. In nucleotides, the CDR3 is TGTGCCAGCAAACTAATAGGGGGCTATGGCTACACCTTC.

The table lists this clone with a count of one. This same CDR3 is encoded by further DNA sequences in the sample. This CDR3 is CASSFGSSNQPQHF. CDR3 in DNA: TGTGCCAGCAGCTTCGGGAGTAGCAATCAGCCCCAGCATTTT. J is TRBJ1-5 and V is TRBV5-6; D is unclear. V lost 2 bases and J 0 bases, leaving 6 bases between the germline ends. Germline values: CDR1 SGHDT, CDR2 YYEEEE. The CDR3 consists of 14 residues.

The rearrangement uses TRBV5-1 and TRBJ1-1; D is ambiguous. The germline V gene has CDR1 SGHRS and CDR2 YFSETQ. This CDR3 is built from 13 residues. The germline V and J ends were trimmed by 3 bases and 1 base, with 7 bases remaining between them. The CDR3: CASSYGGNTEAFF. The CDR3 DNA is TGCGCCAGCAGCTACGGAGGGAACACTGAAGCTTTCTTT.

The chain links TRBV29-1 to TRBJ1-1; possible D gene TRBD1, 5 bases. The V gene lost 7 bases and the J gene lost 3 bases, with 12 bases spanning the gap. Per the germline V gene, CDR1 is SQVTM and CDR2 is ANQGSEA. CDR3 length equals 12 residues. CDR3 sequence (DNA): TGCAGCGCCACTCCGGGGGACACTGAAGCTTTCTTT. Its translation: CSATPGDTEAFF.

In nucleotides, the CDR3 is TGTGCCAGCAGGTCTCCAGACAGGGGAAATGGCTACACCTTC. This gives the protein CASRSPDRGNGYTF. This chain links TRBV2 with TRBJ1-2; 8 positions agree with TRBD1. This CDR3 has 14 residues. Germline values: CDR1 SNHLY, CDR2 FYNNEI. J gave up 6 bases and V 6 bases, and 9 bases lay outside the gene matches.

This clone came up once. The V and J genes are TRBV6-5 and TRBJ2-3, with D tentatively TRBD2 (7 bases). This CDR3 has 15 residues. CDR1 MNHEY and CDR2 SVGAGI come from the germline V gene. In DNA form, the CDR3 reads TGTTCAGCGAAGGTGGCGGGGGCCTCCTGGGATACGCAGTATTTT. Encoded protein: CSAKVAGASWDTQYF.